This T cell receptor beta chain was captured in a study of OX40 agonist ivuxolimab in advanced cancers. As regards this clone: The antigen is not known.

Sequencing was performed with immunoSEQ multiplex PCR; in TCRdb, only in-frame clones are kept and a portion is missing. The table includes 55,000 to 70,000 clones, more than 75% detected once. Points from the study as a whole: Within 6 weeks, CD4+ and CD8+ blood T cells expanded clonally at 0.1 to 3.0 mg/kg.

The specimen was CD4+ or CD8+ T cells sorted from blood, collected in a trial of the OX40 agonist ivuxolimab. The source is an adult with an advanced solid tumor such as melanoma, head and neck, liver or kidney cancer.

CDR3 sequence reads: CASSIPLDTQYF. For the CDR3, the DNA is TGTGCCAGCAGCATCCCTTTAGATACGCAGTATTTT. The chain couples TRBV28 to TRBJ2-3, with D uncertain. Trimming left V 6 bases short and J 5 bases short, with 9 bases between. This CDR3 has 12 residues. Per the germline V gene, CDR1 is MDHEN and CDR2 is SYDVKM.